This is a list of T cell receptor beta chains from one sample in a study of T-cell reconstitution after alpha-beta-depleted transplantation in children. Via MiXCR, TCRdb re-called the PCR reads, giving one row per CDR3 protein. The sample consists of a few hundred thousand distinct CDR3 sequences, roughly 27% of them appearing once. Sample: PBMCs, taken before TCRalphabeta/CD19-depleted stem cell transplant. The receptors derive from a boy under two years old with Wiskott-Aldrich syndrome, due to receive a stem cell transplant. The CDR3 runs from the conserved cysteine through the conserved F or W. Each record gives: clone size, V gene, J gene, D gene, CDR3 DNA, CDR3 protein. The D gene is left open where the match is weak. The size of a clone is reported for some rows only, either as once, few or many, or as a class for expanded clones.

clone size: -; V gene: TRBV15; J gene: TRBJ2-1; D gene: -; CDR3 DNA: TGTGCCACCGCAGGGGGGGTCTACAGTGAGCAGTTCTTC; CDR3 protein: CATAGGVYSEQFF
clone size: few; V gene: TRBV12-3/TRBV12-4; J gene: TRBJ2-1; D gene: TRBD2; CDR3 DNA: TGTGCCAGCATCCACTCCGGGACTAGCGGTTACAATGAGCAGTTCTTC; CDR3 protein: CASIHSGTSGYNEQFF
clone size: few; V gene: TRBV6-6; J gene: TRBJ1-5; D gene: -; CDR3 DNA: TGTGCCAGCAGTTACACAGCGCGGCCCCAGCATTTT; CDR3 protein: CASSYTARPQHF
clone size: -; V gene: TRBV20-1; J gene: TRBJ2-7; D gene: -; CDR3 DNA: TGCAGTGCTAGAGACGCCTGGGGAGGTAGCTCCTACGAGCAGTACTTC; CDR3 protein: CSARDAWGGSSYEQYF
clone size: few; V gene: TRBV10-3; J gene: TRBJ2-1; D gene: TRBD2; CDR3 DNA: TGTGCCATCATGGGTGTGATAGCGGGCGACAATGAGCAGTTCTTC; CDR3 protein: CAIMGVIAGDNEQFF
clone size: -; V gene: TRBV5-1; J gene: TRBJ2-2; D gene: -; CDR3 DNA: TGCGCCAGCAGCTTGGCACGGGCGGGGAACACCGGGGAGCTGTTTTTT; CDR3 protein: CASSLARAGNTGELFF
clone size: -; V gene: TRBV12-3/TRBV12-4; J gene: TRBJ2-5; D gene: -; CDR3 DNA: TGTGCCAGCGGGAGAGAGACCCAGTACTTC; CDR3 protein: CASGRETQYF
clone size: few; V gene: TRBV3-1; J gene: TRBJ1-1; D gene: -; CDR3 DNA: TGTGCCAGCAGCCAAGTTGCCGGGAACACTGAAGCTTTCTTT; CDR3 protein: CASSQVAGNTEAFF
clone size: -; V gene: TRBV20-1; J gene: TRBJ2-5; D gene: -; CDR3 DNA: TGCAGTGCTAGCCCCCATCCGGGGGAGACCCAGTACTTC; CDR3 protein: CSASPHPGETQYF
clone size: few; V gene: TRBV5-1; J gene: TRBJ2-7; D gene: TRBD1; CDR3 DNA: TGCGCCAGCAGCATCGACAGGGCCGAGCAGTACTTC; CDR3 protein: CASSIDRAEQYF
clone size: -; V gene: TRBV12-3/TRBV12-4; J gene: TRBJ2-5; D gene: TRBD2; CDR3 DNA: TGTGCCAGCAGTTTAGCGGGTCGGGGCCTGAGGTTGGCGGGAGGCCAGGTCGGGACCCAGTACTTC; CDR3 protein: CASSLAGRGLRLAGGQVGTQYF
clone size: few; V gene: TRBV9; J gene: TRBJ2-5; D gene: TRBD2; CDR3 DNA: TGTGCCAGCAGCCTATCTAGCGGGCCTCAAGAGACCCAGTACTTC; CDR3 protein: CASSLSSGPQETQYF
clone size: few; V gene: TRBV28; J gene: TRBJ2-1; D gene: -; CDR3 DNA: TGTGCCAGCACCCCGCAGATAGCTGGATCCAATGAGCAGTTCTTC; CDR3 protein: CASTPQIAGSNEQFF
clone size: -; V gene: TRBV29-1; J gene: TRBJ2-2; D gene: TRBD1; CDR3 DNA: TGCAGCGTTGACAGGGGGCCGAACGGGGAGCTGTTTTTT; CDR3 protein: CSVDRGPNGELFF
clone size: -; V gene: TRBV7-6; J gene: TRBJ1-1; D gene: -; CDR3 DNA: TGTGCCAGCAGCTTCGACCTAGGAGGCACTGAAGCTTTCTTT; CDR3 protein: CASSFDLGGTEAFF
clone size: -; V gene: TRBV12-3/TRBV12-4; J gene: TRBJ2-7; D gene: -; CDR3 DNA: TGTGCCAGCAGTCCCGGAGGGGGGAGGAGCTCCTACGAGCAGTACTTC; CDR3 protein: CASSPGGGRSSYEQYF
clone size: -; V gene: TRBV4-2; J gene: TRBJ2-2; D gene: -; CDR3 DNA: TGTGCCAGCAGCCACCTAAGACAGGGAGGACCGAACACCGGGGAGCTGTTTTTT; CDR3 protein: CASSHLRQGGPNTGELFF
clone size: few; V gene: TRBV20-1; J gene: TRBJ2-2; D gene: -; CDR3 DNA: TGCAGTGCTAGAAGAGGGGCCGGGGTAGGCACCGGGGAGCTGTTTTTT; CDR3 protein: CSARRGAGVGTGELFF
clone size: -; V gene: TRBV15; J gene: TRBJ2-1; D gene: TRBD2; CDR3 DNA: TGTGCCACCAGCAGAGATAGTAGAAAGCGGGAGGGTAGATCCTACAATGAGCAGTTCTTC; CDR3 protein: CATSRDSRKREGRSYNEQFF
clone size: few; V gene: TRBV18; J gene: TRBJ2-1; D gene: TRBD1; CDR3 DNA: TGTGCCAGCTCACCAAGGCGACAGGGGGCCGATGAGCAGTTCTTC; CDR3 protein: CASSPRRQGADEQFF
clone size: -; V gene: TRBV11-3; J gene: TRBJ2-1; D gene: -; CDR3 DNA: TGTGCCAGCAGCTCCGAGGGCTTGAACAATGAGCAGTTCTTC; CDR3 protein: CASSSEGLNNEQFF
clone size: few; V gene: TRBV5-1; J gene: TRBJ2-2; D gene: -; CDR3 DNA: TGCGCCAGCCAAAGGGCCGGGGGCACCGGGGAGCTGTTTTTT; CDR3 protein: CASQRAGGTGELFF
clone size: -; V gene: TRBV4-1; J gene: TRBJ2-7; D gene: TRBD2; CDR3 DNA: TGCGCCAGCAGTCCCAGTCGGATGGGAGCGGGGTCCTACGAGCAGTACTTC; CDR3 protein: CASSPSRMGAGSYEQYF
clone size: few; V gene: TRBV2; J gene: TRBJ2-3; D gene: -; CDR3 DNA: TGTGCCAGCAGTGAGGAAGGAGGTACGCAGTATTTT; CDR3 protein: CASSEEGGTQYF
clone size: -; V gene: TRBV29-1; J gene: TRBJ2-5; D gene: TRBD1; CDR3 DNA: TGCAGCGTTCTGGTGGGACAGGGATCCCAGGAGACCCAGTACTTC; CDR3 protein: CSVLVGQGSQETQYF
clone size: few; V gene: TRBV20-1; J gene: TRBJ2-1; D gene: -; CDR3 DNA: TGCAGTGCTAGAGATCTCGGACTCTCCTACAATGAGCAGTTCTTC; CDR3 protein: CSARDLGLSYNEQFF
clone size: -; V gene: TRBV5-1; J gene: TRBJ1-6; D gene: TRBD1; CDR3 DNA: TGCGCCAGCAGCGGGACAGGGGGTAATTCACCCCTCCACTTT; CDR3 protein: CASSGTGGNSPLHF
clone size: -; V gene: TRBV3-1; J gene: TRBJ1-2; D gene: -; CDR3 DNA: TGTGCCAGCAGCCAACGTGAGGGGGACAATGGCTACACCTTC; CDR3 protein: CASSQREGDNGYTF
clone size: many; V gene: TRBV11-2; J gene: TRBJ2-2; D gene: TRBD2; CDR3 DNA: TGTGCCAGCAGCTTAAAGTGGACTAGCGACACCGGGGAGCTGTTTTTT; CDR3 protein: CASSLKWTSDTGELFF